This T cell receptor (beta chain) was recovered during a study of cytomegalovirus exposure and HLA in healthy donors. Germline CDR1 reads MNHEY; CDR2 reads SVGAGI. Trimming cost V 2 bases and J 4 bases; bases outside gene matches: 7. This CDR3 is 15 amino acids long. Primers for the PCR totalled 60 Vbeta and 13 Jbeta. TCRdb's table, derived via immunoSEQ multiplex PCR, lists solely in-frame clones and lacks some. The table has 120,000 or so clones, nearly 80% seen once; the top ten hold around 1.2%. This chain joins TRBV6-5 and TRBJ2-5; 7 positions agree with TRBD2. The clonotype originates from a woman between 25 and 40 years old in good health and CMV-seronegative. Material: PBMCs. DNA for the CDR3: TGTGCCAGCAGTTACGATCGCGGGAGAGGAGAGACCCAGTACTTC. It is translated as CASSYDRGRGETQYF.